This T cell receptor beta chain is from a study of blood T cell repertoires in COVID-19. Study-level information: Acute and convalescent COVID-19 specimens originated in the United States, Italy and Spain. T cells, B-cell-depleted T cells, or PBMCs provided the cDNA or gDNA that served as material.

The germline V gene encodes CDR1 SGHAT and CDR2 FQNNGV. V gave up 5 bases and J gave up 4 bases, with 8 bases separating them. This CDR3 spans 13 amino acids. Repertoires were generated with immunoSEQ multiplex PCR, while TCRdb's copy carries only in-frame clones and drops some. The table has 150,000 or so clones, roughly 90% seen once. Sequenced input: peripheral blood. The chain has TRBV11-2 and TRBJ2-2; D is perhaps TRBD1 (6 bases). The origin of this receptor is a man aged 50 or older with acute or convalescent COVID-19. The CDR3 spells CASSTGITGELFF. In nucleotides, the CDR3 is TGTGCCAGCAGCACAGGGATCACCGGGGAGCTGTTTTTT.